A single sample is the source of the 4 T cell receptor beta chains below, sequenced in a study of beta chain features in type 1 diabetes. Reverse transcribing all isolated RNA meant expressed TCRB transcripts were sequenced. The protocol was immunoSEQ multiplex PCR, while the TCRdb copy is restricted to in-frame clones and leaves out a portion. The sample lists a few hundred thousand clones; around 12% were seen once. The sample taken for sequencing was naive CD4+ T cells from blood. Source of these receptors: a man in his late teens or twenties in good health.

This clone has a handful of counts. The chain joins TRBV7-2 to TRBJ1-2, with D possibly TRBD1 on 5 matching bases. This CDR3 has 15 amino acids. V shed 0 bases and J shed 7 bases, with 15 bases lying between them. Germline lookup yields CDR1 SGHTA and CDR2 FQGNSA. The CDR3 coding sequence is TGTGCCAGCAGCTTAGCAGGCCCAAACGGGGGTGGCTACACCTTC. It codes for CASSLAGPNGGGYTF.

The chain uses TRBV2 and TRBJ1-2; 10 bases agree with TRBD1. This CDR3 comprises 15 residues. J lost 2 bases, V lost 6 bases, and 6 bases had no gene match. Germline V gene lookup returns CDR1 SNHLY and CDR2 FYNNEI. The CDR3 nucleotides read TGTGCCAGCAGGGGGCCGGGACAGGGGAACTATGGCTACACCTTC. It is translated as CASRGPGQGNYGYTF.

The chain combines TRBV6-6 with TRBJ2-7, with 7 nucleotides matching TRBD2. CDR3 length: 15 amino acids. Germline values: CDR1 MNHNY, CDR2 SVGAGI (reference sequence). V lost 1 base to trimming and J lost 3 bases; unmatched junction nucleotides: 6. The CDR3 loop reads CASSYYVRGDYEQYF. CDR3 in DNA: TGTGCCAGCAGTTACTATGTACGGGGGGACTACGAGCAGTACTTC.

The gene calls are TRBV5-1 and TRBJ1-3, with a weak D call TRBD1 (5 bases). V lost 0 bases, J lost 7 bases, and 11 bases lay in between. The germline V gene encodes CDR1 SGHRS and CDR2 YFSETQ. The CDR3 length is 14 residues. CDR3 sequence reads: CASSLDSGINTIYF. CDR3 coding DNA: TGCGCCAGCAGCTTGGATTCAGGGATCAACACCATATATTTT.